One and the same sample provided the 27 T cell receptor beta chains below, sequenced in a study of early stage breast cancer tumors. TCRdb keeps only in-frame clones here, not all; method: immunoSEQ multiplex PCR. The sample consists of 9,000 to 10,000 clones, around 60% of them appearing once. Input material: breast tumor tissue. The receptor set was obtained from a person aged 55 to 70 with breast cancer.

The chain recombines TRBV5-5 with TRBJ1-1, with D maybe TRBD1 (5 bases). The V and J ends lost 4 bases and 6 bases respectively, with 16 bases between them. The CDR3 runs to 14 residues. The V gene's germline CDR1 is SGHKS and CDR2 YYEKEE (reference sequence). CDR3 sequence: CASSRQVGVPEAFF. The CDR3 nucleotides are TGTGCCAGCAGCCGCCAGGTGGGGGTACCTGAAGCTTTCTTT.

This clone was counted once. CDR3 sequence: CASSYGSGYTF. In DNA form, the CDR3 reads TGTGCCAGCAGTTATGGGAGTGGCTACACCTTC. The chain carries TRBV6-1 and TRBJ1-2, with D unclear. V was cut by 5 bases and J by 7 bases, with 8 bases left in between. The CDR3 covers 11 residues. Germline CDR1 and CDR2: MNHNS and SASEGT.

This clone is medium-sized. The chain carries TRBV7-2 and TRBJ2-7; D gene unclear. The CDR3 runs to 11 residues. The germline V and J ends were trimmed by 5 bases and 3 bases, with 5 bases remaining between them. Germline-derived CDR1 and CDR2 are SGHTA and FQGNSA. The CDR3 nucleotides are TGTGCCAGCAGCACTTACTACGAGCAGTACTTC. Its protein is CASSTYYEQYF.

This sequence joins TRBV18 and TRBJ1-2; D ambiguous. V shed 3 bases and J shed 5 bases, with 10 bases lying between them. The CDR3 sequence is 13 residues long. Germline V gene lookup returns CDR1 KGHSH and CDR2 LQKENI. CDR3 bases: TGTGCCAGCTCACCTAACCCGGAGTATGGCTACACCTTC. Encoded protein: CASSPNPEYGYTF.

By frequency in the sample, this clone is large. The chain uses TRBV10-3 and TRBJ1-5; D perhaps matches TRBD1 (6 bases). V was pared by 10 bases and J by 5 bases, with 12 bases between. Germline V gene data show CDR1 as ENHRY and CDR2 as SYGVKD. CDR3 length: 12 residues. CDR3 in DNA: TGTGCCACAGGGGATATCGATCAGCCCCAGCATTTT. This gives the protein CATGDIDQPQHF.

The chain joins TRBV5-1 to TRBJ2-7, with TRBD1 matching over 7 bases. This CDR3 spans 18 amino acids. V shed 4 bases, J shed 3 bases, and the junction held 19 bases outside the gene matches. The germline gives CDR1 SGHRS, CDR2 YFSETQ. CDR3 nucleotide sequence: TGCGCCAGCAGCCCCAACGCCGGGACAGAAATGATTCTCTACGAGCAGTACTTC. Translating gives CASSPNAGTEMILYEQYF.

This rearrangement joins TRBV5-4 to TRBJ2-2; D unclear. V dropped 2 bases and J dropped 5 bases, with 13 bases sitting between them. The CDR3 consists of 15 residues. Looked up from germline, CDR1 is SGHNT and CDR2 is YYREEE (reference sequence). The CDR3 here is CASSFDPSQTGELFF. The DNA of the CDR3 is TGTGCCAGCAGCTTCGATCCGTCCCAGACCGGGGAGCTGTTTTTT. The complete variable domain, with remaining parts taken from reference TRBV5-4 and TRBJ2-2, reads ETGVTQSPTHLIKTRGQQVTLRCSSQSGHNTVSWYQQALGQGPQFIFQYYREEENGRGNFPPRFSGLQFPNYSSELNVNALELDDSALYLCASSFDPSQTGELFFGEGSRLTVL.

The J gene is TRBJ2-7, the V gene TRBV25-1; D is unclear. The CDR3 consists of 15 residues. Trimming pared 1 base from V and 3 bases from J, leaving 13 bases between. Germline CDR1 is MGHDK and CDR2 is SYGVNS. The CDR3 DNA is TGTGCCAGCAGTGAATCGCCCGGGCCCAACTACGAGCAGTACTTC. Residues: CASSESPGPNYEQYF.

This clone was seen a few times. The CDR3 here is CASSEWFGQPQHF. The CDR3 nucleotides read TGTGCCAGCAGTGAATGGTTCGGTCAGCCCCAGCATTTT. The V gene is TRBV6-1, the J gene TRBJ1-5; D gene unclear. V lost 2 bases, J lost 6 bases, and 8 bases lay in between. The V gene's germline CDR1 is MNHNS and CDR2 SASEGT. CDR3 length: 13 amino acids.

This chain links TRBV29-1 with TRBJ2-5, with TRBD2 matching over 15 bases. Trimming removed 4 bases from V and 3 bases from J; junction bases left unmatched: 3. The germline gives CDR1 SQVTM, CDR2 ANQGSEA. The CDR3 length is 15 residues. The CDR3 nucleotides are TGCAGCGTTGCAGGACTAGCGGGGGGGGAAGAGACCCAGTACTTC. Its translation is CSVAGLAGGEETQYF.

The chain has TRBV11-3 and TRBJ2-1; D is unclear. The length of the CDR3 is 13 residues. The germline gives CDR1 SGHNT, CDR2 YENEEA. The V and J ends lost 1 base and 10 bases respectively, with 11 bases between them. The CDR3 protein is CASSLGPWSEQFF. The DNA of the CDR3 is TGTGCCAGCAGCTTAGGCCCTTGGAGCGAGCAGTTCTTC.

The CDR3 region is CASSEHRSQGTAFF. The CDR3 DNA sequence: TGTGCCAGCAGCGAACACAGGTCGCAAGGGACGGCTTTCTTT. The chain carries TRBV7-3 and TRBJ1-1; perhaps TRBD1 as D (5 bases). From germline, CDR1 is SGHTA and CDR2 FQGTGA. V lost 5 bases and J 11 bases, leaving 21 bases between the germline ends. CDR3 length: 14 residues.

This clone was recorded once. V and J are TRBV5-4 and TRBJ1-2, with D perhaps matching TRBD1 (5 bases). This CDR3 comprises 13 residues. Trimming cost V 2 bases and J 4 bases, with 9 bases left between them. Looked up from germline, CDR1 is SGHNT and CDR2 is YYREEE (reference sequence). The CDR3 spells CASSFTGGYGYTF. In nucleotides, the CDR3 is TGTGCCAGCAGCTTTACCGGGGGCTATGGCTACACCTTC.

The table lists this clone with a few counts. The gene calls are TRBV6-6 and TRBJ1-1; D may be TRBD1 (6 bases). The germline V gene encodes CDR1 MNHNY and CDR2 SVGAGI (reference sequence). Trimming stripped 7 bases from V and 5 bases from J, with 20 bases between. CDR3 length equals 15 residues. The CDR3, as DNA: TGTGCCAGCACTCAGGGGCCGGGACGAGTGACTGAAGCTTTCTTT. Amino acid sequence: CASTQGPGRVTEAFF.

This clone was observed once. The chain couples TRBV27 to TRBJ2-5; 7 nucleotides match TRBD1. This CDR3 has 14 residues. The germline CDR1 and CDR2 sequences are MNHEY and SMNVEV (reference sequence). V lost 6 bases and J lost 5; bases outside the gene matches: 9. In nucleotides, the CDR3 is TGTGCCAGCAGGATAATAGGGGGCGCGGAGACCCAGTACTTC. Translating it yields CASRIIGGAETQYF.

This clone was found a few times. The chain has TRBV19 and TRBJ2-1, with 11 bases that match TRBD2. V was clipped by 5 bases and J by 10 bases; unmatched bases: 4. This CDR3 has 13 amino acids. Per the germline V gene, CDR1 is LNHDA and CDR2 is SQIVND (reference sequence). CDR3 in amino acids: CASSARLAGEQFF. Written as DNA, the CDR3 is TGTGCCAGTAGTGCACGACTAGCGGGGGAGCAGTTCTTC.

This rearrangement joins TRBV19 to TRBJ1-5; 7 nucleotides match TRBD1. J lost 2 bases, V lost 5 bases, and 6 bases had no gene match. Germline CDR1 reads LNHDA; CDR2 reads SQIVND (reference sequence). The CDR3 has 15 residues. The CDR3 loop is CASSFFGTGNQPQHF. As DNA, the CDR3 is TGTGCCAGTAGTTTCTTTGGGACAGGCAATCAGCCCCAGCATTTT.

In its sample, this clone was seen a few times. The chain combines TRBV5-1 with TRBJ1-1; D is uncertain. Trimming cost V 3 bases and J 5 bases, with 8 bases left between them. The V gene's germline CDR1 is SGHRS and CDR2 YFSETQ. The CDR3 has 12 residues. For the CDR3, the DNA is TGCGCCAGCAGCTCCGGGAGGACTGAAGCTTTCTTT. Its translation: CASSSGRTEAFF.

The CDR3 spells CASSLFGGNEQYF. CDR3 DNA sequence: TGTGCCAGCAGCTTATTCGGTGGAAACGAGCAGTACTTC. The genes are TRBV7-9 and TRBJ2-7; D unclear. V shed 2 bases and J shed 5 bases, with 10 bases lying between them. From germline, CDR1 is SEHNR and CDR2 FQNEAQ (reference sequence). The CDR3 spans 13 residues.

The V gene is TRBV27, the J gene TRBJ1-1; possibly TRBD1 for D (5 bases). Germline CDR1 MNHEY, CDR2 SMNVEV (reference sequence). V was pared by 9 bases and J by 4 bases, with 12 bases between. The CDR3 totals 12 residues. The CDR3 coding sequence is TGTGCCAGTTGGGGGTGGGGCACTGAAGCTTTCTTT. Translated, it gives CASWGWGTEAFF.

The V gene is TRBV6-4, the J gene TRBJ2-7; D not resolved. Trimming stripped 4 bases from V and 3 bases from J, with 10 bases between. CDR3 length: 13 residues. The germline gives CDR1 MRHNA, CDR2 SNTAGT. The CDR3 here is CASSGEKYYEQYF. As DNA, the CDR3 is TGTGCCAGCAGTGGAGAGAAATACTACGAGCAGTACTTC.

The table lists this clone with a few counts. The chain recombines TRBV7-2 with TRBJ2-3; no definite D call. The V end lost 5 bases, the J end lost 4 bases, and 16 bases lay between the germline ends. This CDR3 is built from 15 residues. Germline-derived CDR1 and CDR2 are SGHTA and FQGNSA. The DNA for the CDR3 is TGTGCCAGCAGCCTCGGACCCATCGCTTCAGATACGCAGTATTTT. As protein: CASSLGPIASDTQYF.

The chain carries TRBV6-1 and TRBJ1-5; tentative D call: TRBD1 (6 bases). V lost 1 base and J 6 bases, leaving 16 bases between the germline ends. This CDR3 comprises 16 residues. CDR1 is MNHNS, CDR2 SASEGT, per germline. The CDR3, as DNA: TGTGCCAGCAGTGAAGGAACAGGGCTCCGCACTCAGCCCCAGCATTTT. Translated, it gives CASSEGTGLRTQPQHF.

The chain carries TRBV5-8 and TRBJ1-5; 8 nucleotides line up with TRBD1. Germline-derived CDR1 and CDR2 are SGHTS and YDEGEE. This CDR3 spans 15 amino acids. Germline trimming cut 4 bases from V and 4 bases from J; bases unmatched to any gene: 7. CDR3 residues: CASSTRQGRNQPQHF. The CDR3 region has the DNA TGTGCCAGCAGCACCCGACAGGGGAGGAATCAGCCCCAGCATTTT.

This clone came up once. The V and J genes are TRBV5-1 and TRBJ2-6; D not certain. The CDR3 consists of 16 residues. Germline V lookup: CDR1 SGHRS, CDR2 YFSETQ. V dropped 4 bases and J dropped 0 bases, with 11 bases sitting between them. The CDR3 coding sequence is TGCGCCAGCAGCAGAAATGGGAACTCTGGGGCCAACGTCCTGACTTTC. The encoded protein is CASSRNGNSGANVLTF.

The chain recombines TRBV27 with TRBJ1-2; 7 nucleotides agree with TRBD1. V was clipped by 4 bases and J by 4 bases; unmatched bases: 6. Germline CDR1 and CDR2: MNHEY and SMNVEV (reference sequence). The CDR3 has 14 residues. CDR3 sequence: CASSSPHRGYGYTF. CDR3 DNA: TGTGCCAGCAGTTCCCCGCACAGGGGCTATGGCTACACCTTC.

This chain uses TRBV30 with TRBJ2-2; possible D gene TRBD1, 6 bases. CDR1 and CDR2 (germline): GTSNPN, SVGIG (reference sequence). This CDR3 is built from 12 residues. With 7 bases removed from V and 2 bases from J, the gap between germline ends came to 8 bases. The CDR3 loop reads CALQGNTGELFF. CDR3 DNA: TGTGCCTTACAGGGAAACACCGGGGAGCTGTTTTTT.